The entry below describes one T cell receptor (beta chain). What it binds is unknown. These data are taken from a study of OX40 agonist ivuxolimab in advanced cancers. At the level of the study: The study reported partial responses in three patients: one hepatocellular carcinoma, two cutaneous melanoma. Findings and caveats of the study: A proportion of nonresponders additionally exhibited low normalized T-cell clonal expansion. The work left the antigen specificity of expanded peripheral T cells undetermined. Expanded clones were, on average, more numerous in CD8+ T cells than in CD4+.

Trimming removed 0 bases at V and 0 bases at J, with 4 bases between. The CDR3 loop spans 14 amino acids. Germline V CDR1 and CDR2: SGHRS, YFSETQ. Clones were read by immunoSEQ multiplex PCR, and TCRdb kept only the in-frame ones, dropping some. The sample lists about 85,000 clones, around 86% seen once, with 0.25% to 0.4% in the top ten. The chain employs TRBV5-1 and TRBJ1-3; D uncertain. This TCR derives from an adult with an advanced solid tumor such as melanoma, head and neck, liver or kidney cancer. The source was CD4+ or CD8+ T cells sorted from blood, collected in a trial of the OX40 agonist ivuxolimab. CDR3 sequence: CASSLAASGNTIYF. In nucleotides, the CDR3 is TGCGCCAGCAGCTTGGCAGCCTCTGGAAACACCATATATTTT.